This TCR beta chain was identified in a study of T cell responses to AZD1222 COVID-19 vaccine. General study findings and limits: It was only after the peak T cell response that any repertoires were sampled. Only six AZD1222 recipients tested seropositive at baseline.

There are 17 residues in the CDR3. Trimming removed 4 bases at V and 1 base at J, with 23 bases between. The germline V gene encodes CDR1 SQVTM and CDR2 ANQGSEA. Sequencing was performed with immunoSEQ multiplex PCR; in TCRdb, only in-frame clones are kept and a portion is missing. Altogether more than 90,000 clones are present, 65% to 85% being singletons, with the ten largest covering around a tenth. Comment on this clone: The target antigen is unknown.

Specimen: peripheral blood, collected on day 0 of AZD1222 vaccination. This chain joins TRBV29-1 and TRBJ2-7; possibly TRBD2 for D (7 bases). The TCR was taken from an adult in good health. The CDR3 reads CSVVRGFSGTPSYEQYF. The CDR3 nucleotides read TGCAGCGTTGTGCGGGGGTTTTCCGGGACACCTTCCTACGAGCAGTACTTC.